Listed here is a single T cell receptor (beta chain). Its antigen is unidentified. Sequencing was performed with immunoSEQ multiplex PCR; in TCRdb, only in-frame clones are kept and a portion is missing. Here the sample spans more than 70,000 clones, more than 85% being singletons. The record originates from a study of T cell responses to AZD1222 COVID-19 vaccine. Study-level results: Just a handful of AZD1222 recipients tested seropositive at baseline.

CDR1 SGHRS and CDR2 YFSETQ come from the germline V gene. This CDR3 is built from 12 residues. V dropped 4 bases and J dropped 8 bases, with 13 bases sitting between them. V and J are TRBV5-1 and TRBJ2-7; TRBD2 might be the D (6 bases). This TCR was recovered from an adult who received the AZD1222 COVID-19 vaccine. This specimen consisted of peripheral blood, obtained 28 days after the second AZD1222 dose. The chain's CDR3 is CASSPGGVKQYF. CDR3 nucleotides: TGCGCCAGCAGCCCCGGGGGTGTCAAGCAGTACTTC.